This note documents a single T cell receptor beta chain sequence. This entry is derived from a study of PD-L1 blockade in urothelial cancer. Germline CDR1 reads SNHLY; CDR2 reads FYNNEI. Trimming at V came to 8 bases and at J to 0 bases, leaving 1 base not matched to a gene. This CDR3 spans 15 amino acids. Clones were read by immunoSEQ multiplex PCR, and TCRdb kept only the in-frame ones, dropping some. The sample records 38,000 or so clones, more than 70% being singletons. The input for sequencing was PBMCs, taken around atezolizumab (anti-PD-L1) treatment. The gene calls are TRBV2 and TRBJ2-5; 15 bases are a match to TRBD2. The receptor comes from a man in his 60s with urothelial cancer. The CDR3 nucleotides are TGTGCCAGCGGGACTAGCGGGGGGTACCAAGAGACCCAGTACTTC. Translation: CASGTSGGYQETQYF.